A selection of T cell receptor beta chains follows, all from one sample in a study of cytomegalovirus exposure and HLA in healthy donors. Method: immunoSEQ multiplex PCR; TCRdb's copy keeps in-frame clones and lacks some. The profile shows over 150,000 clones, 70% to 80% of them singletons. What was sequenced was PBMCs. Source of these receptors: a woman between 45 and 60 years old in good health and CMV-seronegative. CDR3s include the opening cysteine and the closing phenylalanine or tryptophan. A D gene is named only where the DNA matches it firmly. The listing skips clone size in some rows; elsewhere it reads once, few, many or a size class.

d_gene: TRBD1; v_gene: TRBV7-3; j_gene: TRBJ2-3; abundance: few; CDR3nt: TGTGCCAGCAGCGCGACAGGGGTGAGCACAGATACGCAGTATTTT; CDR3aa: CASSATGVSTDTQYF
d_gene: -; v_gene: TRBV5-1; j_gene: TRBJ2-2; abundance: -; CDR3nt: TGCGCCAGCACCCTGACAGGTCCCGGGGAGCTGTTTTTT; CDR3aa: CASTLTGPGELFF
d_gene: -; v_gene: TRBV15; j_gene: TRBJ2-2; abundance: -; CDR3nt: TGTGCCACCAGGAGGGGGACGAACACCGGGGAGCTGTTTTTT; CDR3aa: CATRRGTNTGELFF
d_gene: TRBD1; v_gene: TRBV28; j_gene: TRBJ2-7; abundance: -; CDR3nt: TGTGCCAGCAGCCATGTGAGGGGGACAGGGGACTACGAGCAGTACTTC; CDR3aa: CASSHVRGTGDYEQYF
d_gene: -; v_gene: TRBV21-1; j_gene: TRBJ1-5; abundance: -; CDR3nt: TGTGCCAGCAGCGATCCCCCCCCCAGGGGGCGGTATGGTCAGCCCCAGCATTTT; CDR3aa: CASSDPPPRGRYGQPQHF
d_gene: -; v_gene: TRBV7-9; j_gene: TRBJ1-2; abundance: few; CDR3nt: TGTGCCAGCAGCCGTTGGGAGGGGGAACCTAAGTATGGCTACACCTTC; CDR3aa: CASSRWEGEPKYGYTF
d_gene: -; v_gene: TRBV9; j_gene: TRBJ1-4; abundance: -; CDR3nt: TGTGCCAGCAGCGAATCGGGACAACTTAATGAAAAACTGTTTTTT; CDR3aa: CASSESGQLNEKLFF
d_gene: -; v_gene: TRBV20-1; j_gene: TRBJ1-2; abundance: -; CDR3nt: TGCAGTGCCCCGAGGGTTGAGGGCTACACCTTC; CDR3aa: CSAPRVEGYTF
d_gene: -; v_gene: TRBV29-1; j_gene: TRBJ2-2; abundance: few; CDR3nt: TGCAGCGTTCCAGACCGGAGCGGCACCGGGGAGCTGTTTTTT; CDR3aa: CSVPDRSGTGELFF
d_gene: -; v_gene: TRBV28; j_gene: TRBJ2-2; abundance: -; CDR3nt: TGTGCCAGCAGTTTGGAGAGGGCCAACGGGGAGCTGTTTTTT; CDR3aa: CASSLERANGELFF
d_gene: -; v_gene: TRBV29-1; j_gene: TRBJ2-1; abundance: -; CDR3nt: TGCAGCGTTGAATCAAATGAGCAGTTCTTC; CDR3aa: CSVESNEQFF
d_gene: -; v_gene: TRBV28; j_gene: TRBJ1-5; abundance: -; CDR3nt: TGTGCCAGCAGTTCGACAGGATCGGGCGAACAGCCCCAGCATTTT; CDR3aa: CASSSTGSGEQPQHF
d_gene: TRBD1; v_gene: TRBV10-3; j_gene: TRBJ2-7; abundance: few; CDR3nt: TGTGCCATCAGTGAGGCGACAGGGGGCAGAAGTTCCTACGAGCAGTACTTC; CDR3aa: CAISEATGGRSSYEQYF
d_gene: TRBD1; v_gene: TRBV28; j_gene: TRBJ1-1; abundance: -; CDR3nt: TGTGCCAGCAAGCGGCAGGGGGACACTGAAGCTTTCTTT; CDR3aa: CASKRQGDTEAFF
d_gene: -; v_gene: TRBV5-1; j_gene: TRBJ1-3; abundance: -; CDR3nt: TGCGCCAGCAGCTGGCAGACGGGGGATGGAAACACCATATATTTT; CDR3aa: CASSWQTGDGNTIYF
d_gene: -; v_gene: TRBV27; j_gene: TRBJ1-6; abundance: -; CDR3nt: TGTGCCAGCAGGGCGCTGCGGGACGGTAATTCACCCCTCCACTTT; CDR3aa: CASRALRDGNSPLHF
d_gene: TRBD2; v_gene: TRBV6-6; j_gene: TRBJ2-3; abundance: -; CDR3nt: TGTGCCAGCAACCTCCAAGCGGGGGGGCGGAATACGCAGTATTTT; CDR3aa: CASNLQAGGRNTQYF